Each of the 16 T cell receptor beta chains below was sequenced from the same sample in a study of blood T cell repertoires in COVID-19. Sequenced by immunoSEQ multiplex PCR; TCRdb stores in-frame clones only, minus some. This table has 250,000 to 350,000 clones, approximately 84% appearing once. Sequencing was carried out using peripheral blood. The receptors here all came from a person between 65 and 79 years old with COVID-19, enrolled during active disease.

The chain recombines TRBV19 with TRBJ1-2, with D unclear. Trimming left V 3 bases short and J 5 bases short, with 10 bases between. The CDR3 totals 13 residues. Germline loops: CDR1 LNHDA, CDR2 SQIVND (reference sequence). CDR3 loop: CASSIIGVYGYTF. Here the CDR3 DNA reads TGTGCCAGTAGTATCATCGGGGTTTATGGCTACACCTTC.

The chain recombines TRBV5-1 with TRBJ2-2; no firm D call. The CDR3 totals 15 residues. Per the germline V gene, CDR1 is SGHRS and CDR2 is YFSETQ. With 2 bases removed from V and 0 bases from J, the gap between germline ends came to 8 bases. The CDR3: CASSLWSANTGELFF. In DNA form, the CDR3 reads TGCGCCAGCAGCTTATGGAGCGCGAACACCGGGGAGCTGTTTTTT.

In its sample, this clone was seen once. The chain is built from TRBV10-1 and TRBJ1-5, with TRBD1 as a possible D gene (5 bases). The CDR3 covers 12 residues. V dropped 10 bases and J dropped 7 bases, with 14 bases sitting between them. Germline assignment: CDR1 WNHNN and CDR2 SYGVQD (reference sequence). CDR3 nucleotides: TGCGCCACCAGACAGTCGGGGCAGCCCCAGCATTTT. Its translation is CATRQSGQPQHF.

V usage is TRBV7-9 and J usage is TRBJ1-1; no clear D. CDR1 is SEHNR, CDR2 FQNEAQ, per germline (reference sequence). Between the trimmed V and J ends, which lost 5 bases and 4 bases, there was a span of 11 bases. CDR3 length: 13 residues. The CDR3, as DNA: TGTGCCAGCAGCCCACCGAGGGTCACTGAAGCTTTCTTT. This gives the protein CASSPPRVTEAFF.

V is TRBV5-8 and J is TRBJ1-6, with D tentatively TRBD1 (6 bases). Trimming stripped 1 base from V and 6 bases from J, with 11 bases between. The CDR3 extends over 15 amino acids. Germline CDR1 is SGHTS and CDR2 is YDEGEE. This CDR3 reads CASSLSRGGNSPLHF. The CDR3 region has the DNA TGTGCCAGCAGCTTGTCCAGGGGCGGTAATTCACCCCTCCACTTT.

The chain employs TRBV19 and TRBJ2-5, with 7 bases lining up with TRBD2. Germline V CDR1 and CDR2: LNHDA, SQIVND (reference sequence). The CDR3 has 14 residues. Trimming cost V 7 bases and J 1 base; bases outside gene matches: 6. The CDR3 DNA sequence: TGTGCCAGTAAACCAGCGGGATTCCAAGAGACCCAGTACTTC. Its protein product is CASKPAGFQETQYF. The whole variable domain, filled in from reference TRBV19 and TRBJ2-5, reads DGGITQSPKYLFRKEGQNVTLSCEQNLNHDAMYWYRQDPGQGLRLIYYSQIVNDFQKGDIAEGYSVSREKKESFPLTVTSAQKNPTAFYLCASKPAGFQETQYFGPGTRLLVL.

This clone was seen a handful of times. V gene TRBV14 combines with J gene TRBJ2-5; 7 nucleotides align to TRBD1. This CDR3 region has 16 residues. The V gene end was trimmed by 4 bases and the J gene end by 2 bases; junction bases not matched to a gene: 10. The germline CDR1 and CDR2 sequences are SGHDN and FVKESK. The CDR3, as DNA: TGTGCCAGCAGCCGCTCTAAGGGGGCGCTACAAGAGACCCAGTACTTC. Translated, it gives CASSRSKGALQETQYF.

The gene calls are TRBV7-9 and TRBJ2-1, with 8 bases aligning to TRBD2. The length of the CDR3 is 17 residues. The germline V gene has CDR1 SEHNR and CDR2 FQNEAQ (reference sequence). J gave up 6 bases and V 2 bases, and 12 bases lay outside the gene matches. CDR3 loop: CASSLSPGLAPANEQFF. The DNA for the CDR3 is TGTGCCAGCAGCTTAAGTCCTGGACTAGCACCCGCCAATGAGCAGTTCTTC.

This chain uses TRBV7-3 with TRBJ1-6; TRBD1 matches 8 bases. The CDR3 covers 14 residues. Trimming at V came to 5 bases and at J to 8 bases, leaving 5 bases not matched to a gene. CDR1 SGHTA and CDR2 FQGTGA come from the germline V gene. The CDR3 coding sequence is TGTGCCAGCAGCCTCGACAGGGGTTATTCACCCCTCCACTTT. Translation: CASSLDRGYSPLHF.

The rearrangement uses TRBV6-2 or TRBV6-3 and TRBJ1-6; D remains unclear. CDR3 size: 15 residues. CDR1 MNHEY and CDR2 SVGEGT come from the germline V gene. The V gene lost 2 bases and the J gene lost 8 bases, with 13 bases spanning the gap. The chain's CDR3 is CASSYQRIGDSPLHF. Written as DNA, the CDR3 is TGTGCCAGCAGTTACCAGAGGATCGGCGATTCACCCCTCCACTTT.

The rearrangement links TRBV7-8 to TRBJ2-5, with 12 bases matching TRBD2. CDR3 length equals 16 residues. Losses at the gene ends were 1 base for V and 2 bases for J; bases not matched to a gene: 2. Per the germline V gene, CDR1 is SGHVS and CDR2 is FQNEAQ. This CDR3 reads CASSLVLAGGQETQYF. The CDR3 DNA reads as TGTGCCAGCAGCTTAGTCCTAGCGGGGGGGCAAGAGACCCAGTACTTC. Combining the CDR3 with reference TRBV7-8 and TRBJ2-5 gives the whole variable domain GAGVSQSPRYKVAKRGQDVALRCDPISGHVSLFWYQQALGQGPEFLTYFQNEAQLDKSGLPSDRFFAERPEGSVSTLKIQRTQQEDSAVYLCASSLVLAGGQETQYFGPGTRLLVL.

The chain couples TRBV5-4 to TRBJ2-7; 8 positions match TRBD1. The CDR3 has 16 residues. Germline V gives CDR1 SGHNT, CDR2 YYREEE (reference sequence). V gave up 0 bases and J gave up 0 bases; unmatched junction bases: 5. Here the CDR3 reads CASSLGGQVGSYEQYF. The CDR3 DNA reads TGTGCCAGCAGCTTGGGGGGACAGGTAGGCTCCTACGAGCAGTACTTC.

The chain employs TRBV5-1 and TRBJ2-1; 11 bases are a match to TRBD2. The germline CDR1 and CDR2 sequences are SGHRS and YFSETQ. The ends lost 7 bases at V and 7 bases at J; junction bases unmatched: 10. The CDR3 is 15 residues long. CDR3 DNA: TGCGCCAGCCGTCTACCGGGACTAGCGGCTAATGAGCAGTTCTTC. Its translation is CASRLPGLAANEQFF.

V gene TRBV27 combines with J gene TRBJ2-1, with D unresolved. Trimming took off 3 bases at V and 7 bases at J, with 16 bases between the two ends. The CDR3 contains 15 residues. From germline, CDR1 is MNHEY and CDR2 SMNVEV (reference sequence). The CDR3 sequence: CASSFESRPVNEQFF. CDR3 coding DNA: TGTGCCAGCAGTTTTGAATCTAGGCCAGTAAATGAGCAGTTCTTC.

The chain recombines TRBV19 with TRBJ1-3, with a tentative D call TRBD1 (6 bases). The CDR3 consists of 14 residues. In germline, CDR1 is LNHDA, CDR2 SQIVND (reference sequence). Trimming cost V 7 bases and J 0 bases, with 10 bases left between them. The CDR3: CASKMTGSGNTIYF. In nucleotides, the CDR3 is TGTGCCAGTAAGATGACAGGCTCTGGAAACACCATATATTTT.

This chain connects TRBV5-1 to TRBJ2-7; the match to TRBD1 covers 9 bases. CDR1 is SGHRS and CDR2 is YFSETQ in the germline V gene. The CDR3 covers 15 residues. V trimming: 1 base; J trimming: 5 bases; junction bases outside the gene matches: 7. The CDR3 here is CASSLPRTGADEQYF. The CDR3 nucleotides read TGCGCCAGCAGCTTGCCAAGGACAGGGGCCGACGAGCAGTACTTC.